This T cell receptor beta chain was retrieved from a study of CD8+ T cells in alopecia areata. This clone has only one observation. Its antigen is undetermined. After isolation, RNA underwent reverse transcription to generate cDNA as the sequencing template. The protocol was immunoSEQ multiplex PCR, while the TCRdb copy is restricted to in-frame clones and leaves out a portion. The data contain 80,000 or so clones, 66% of them singletons. This CDR3 has 14 amino acids. Germline V gene data show CDR1 as MGHRA and CDR2 as YSYEKL. V was pared by 2 bases and J by 14 bases, with 18 bases between. Study outcomes and limitations: Amid tofacitinib therapy, many expanded lesional clones stayed present in scalp and blood. The presence of one nonresponder keeps the tie between baseline CD8+ expansion and response uncertain. Sequences from scalp samples also cover resident alphabeta T cells of normal skin.

Treatment denoted: oral pan-JAK inhibitor, 5-10 mg twice daily. Source: CD8+ T cells sorted from blood, taken at week 24, from a patient treated with tofacitinib. This sequence was found in a human donor with alopecia areata. The chain carries TRBV4-1 and TRBJ1-4; no firm D call. In DNA form, the CDR3 reads TGCGCCAGCAGCCAAACGGAGGGTTGGGATTCCCTGTTTTTT. This sequence encodes CASSQTEGWDSLFF.